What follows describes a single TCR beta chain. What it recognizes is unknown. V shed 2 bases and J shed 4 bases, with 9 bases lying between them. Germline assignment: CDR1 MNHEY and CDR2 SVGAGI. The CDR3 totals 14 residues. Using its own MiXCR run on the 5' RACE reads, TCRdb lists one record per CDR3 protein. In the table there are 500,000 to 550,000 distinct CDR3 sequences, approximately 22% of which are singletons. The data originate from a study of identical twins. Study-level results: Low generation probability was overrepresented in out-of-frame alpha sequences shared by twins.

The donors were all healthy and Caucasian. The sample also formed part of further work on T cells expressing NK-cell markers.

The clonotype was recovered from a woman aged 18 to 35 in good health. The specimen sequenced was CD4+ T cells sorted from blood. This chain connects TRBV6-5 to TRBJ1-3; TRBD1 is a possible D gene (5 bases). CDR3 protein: CASSYGTRGNTIYF. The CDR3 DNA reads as TGTGCCAGCAGTTACGGGACCCGCGGAAACACCATATATTTT.